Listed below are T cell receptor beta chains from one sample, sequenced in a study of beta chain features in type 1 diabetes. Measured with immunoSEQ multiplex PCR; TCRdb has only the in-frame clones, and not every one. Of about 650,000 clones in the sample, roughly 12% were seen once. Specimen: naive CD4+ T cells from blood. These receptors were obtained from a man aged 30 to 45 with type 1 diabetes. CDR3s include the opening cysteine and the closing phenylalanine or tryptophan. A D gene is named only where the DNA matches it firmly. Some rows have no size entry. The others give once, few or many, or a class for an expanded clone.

cdr3_aa: CASSSQGANRLLYF
cdr3_nt: TGTGCCAGCAGTTCGCAGGGGGCGAATCGGTTGCTGTACTTC
clone_size: NA
j_call: TRBJ2-7
v_call: TRBV28
d_call: TRBD1
cdr3_length: 14

cdr3_aa: CASSAIRPGELFF
cdr3_nt: TGTGCCAGCAGCGCGATAAGACCCGGGGAGCTGTTTTTT
clone_size: few
j_call: TRBJ2-2
v_call: TRBV14
d_call: NA
cdr3_length: 13

cdr3_aa: CASSFQGHGSPLHF
cdr3_nt: TGTGCCAGCAGTTTCCAGGGCCATGGTTCACCCCTCCACTTT
clone_size: few
j_call: TRBJ1-6
v_call: TRBV6-5
d_call: NA
cdr3_length: 14

cdr3_aa: CASSPLDGTGELFF
cdr3_nt: TGTGCCAGCTCACCTTTGGACGGCACCGGGGAGCTGTTTTTT
clone_size: few
j_call: TRBJ2-2
v_call: TRBV18
d_call: NA
cdr3_length: 14

cdr3_aa: CASSVSNRGPYEQYF
cdr3_nt: TGTGCCAGCAGCGTTTCCAACAGGGGGCCATACGAGCAGTACTTC
clone_size: few
j_call: TRBJ2-7
v_call: TRBV7-9
d_call: TRBD1
cdr3_length: 15

cdr3_aa: CASSLGTGAGELFF
cdr3_nt: TGTGCCAGCAGTTTGGGGACAGGGGCCGGGGAGCTGTTTTTT
clone_size: NA
j_call: TRBJ2-2
v_call: TRBV28
d_call: TRBD1
cdr3_length: 14

cdr3_aa: CASSQGSGQLNEKLFF
cdr3_nt: TGTGCCAGCAGCCAAGGCAGTGGACAGCTTAATGAAAAACTGTTTTTT
clone_size: NA
j_call: TRBJ1-4
v_call: TRBV14
d_call: NA
cdr3_length: 16

cdr3_aa: CSVLAGDYYNEQFF
cdr3_nt: TGCAGCGTTCTAGCGGGGGATTACTACAATGAGCAGTTCTTC
clone_size: few
j_call: TRBJ2-1
v_call: TRBV29-1
d_call: TRBD2
cdr3_length: 14

cdr3_aa: CAWDSPVREKLFF
cdr3_nt: TGTGCCTGGGACAGCCCAGTTAGGGAAAAACTGTTTTTT
clone_size: NA
j_call: TRBJ1-4
v_call: TRBV30
d_call: NA
cdr3_length: 13

cdr3_aa: CASSPYGATSYEQYF
cdr3_nt: TGTGCCAGCAGTCCGTATGGGGCAACTTCCTACGAGCAGTACTTC
clone_size: few
j_call: TRBJ2-7
v_call: TRBV27
d_call: NA
cdr3_length: 15

cdr3_aa: CASSLITGTNYGYTF
cdr3_nt: TGTGCCAGCAGCTTAATAACAGGGACTAACTATGGCTACACCTTC
clone_size: few
j_call: TRBJ1-2
v_call: TRBV7-2
d_call: NA
cdr3_length: 15

cdr3_aa: CASSSQGQARGEQFF
cdr3_nt: TGTGCCAGCAGTAGTCAGGGGCAGGCTAGGGGTGAGCAGTTCTTC
clone_size: few
j_call: TRBJ2-1
v_call: TRBV6-6
d_call: NA
cdr3_length: 15

cdr3_aa: CASSERDRVRYGYTF
cdr3_nt: TGTGCCAGCAGTGAACGGGACAGGGTGCGCTATGGCTACACCTTC
clone_size: few
j_call: TRBJ1-2
v_call: TRBV6-1
d_call: TRBD1
cdr3_length: 15

cdr3_aa: CASSSPYNGYTF
cdr3_nt: TGTGCCAGCAGCAGTCCTTATAATGGCTACACCTTC
clone_size: NA
j_call: TRBJ1-2
v_call: TRBV9
d_call: NA
cdr3_length: 12